This TCR beta chain stems from a study of T cell responses to AZD1222 COVID-19 vaccine (dated by TCRdb to the early 2020s). Study-wide context: Because spike-specific TCR depth and breadth did not differ between the two schedules, AZD1222 recipients who got a second dose at roughly 4 weeks were pooled with those who got a second dose at roughly 12 weeks. TCR sequencing was performed for some 250 trial participants, of whom 200 to 220 were given two doses of AZD1222 and about 25 were given two doses of MenACWY control vaccine. Enrollment into the trials was organized by age into subgroups of 18-55, 56-69 and 70-plus years, and those subgroups contained around 150, 28 and 57 TCR-sequenced participants, respectively.

Results the study describes overall, beyond this receptor: After two AZD1222 doses, spike-specific TCR breadth and depth were significantly higher than at day 0 and than in MenACWY recipients. The 56-69-year group was small, and its depth increase did not reach significance, likely because of low power. The vaccine-associated CD4 TCRs covered the entire spike protein, and the dominant responses fell in regions 160-218 and 743-854. Conclusions about previously exposed vaccinees are limited, since just five or six AZD1222 recipients were seropositive for SARS-CoV-2 at baseline. Because no samples from the day 14 peak response were available, repertoires could be characterized only after the peak T cell response. Epitopes outside the regions mutated in the B.1.351 and B.1.1.7 variants were reportedly recognized by nearly half of the unique spike-specific TCRs. Participants were mostly white British, with more females than males. The authors suggested clonal diversity may have been underestimated.

Remarks on this clone: No cognate antigen has been identified for it. Per-base quality was not reported, and no clone a single base away is much larger than it.

In light of the paper, this sample's time point label describes: baseline before first vaccination. Vaccinee samples came from UK trials COV001 and COV002, including a single-blind randomized controlled phase 2/3 trial of AZD1222 (ChAdOx1 nCoV-19) in healthy adults. Trial participant PBMC samples were collected at day 0 and day 28 after the second dose for TCRbeta chain sequencing. The CDR3 regions of human TCRbeta chains were analyzed by immunosequencing. The published analysis was carried out like this. TCRs in the repertoires were matched against a reference library of SARS-CoV-2-specific TCRs that had been generated with the MIRA antigen-specificity platform. Breadth meant the fraction of unique TCRs that were SARS-CoV-2-associated, whereas depth meant the fraction of total T cells that were SARS-CoV-2-associated. Using the MIRA data, every spike-specific TCR was mapped to the spike region that the TCR reacted to and assigned to either a CD4 or a CD8 class. Log10-transformed breadth and depth values were compared by one-way ANOVA with Sidak's multiple comparisons tests. TCRdb's version of the immuneACCESS table is confined to in-frame rearrangements and falls short of the full clone set. An unresolved V gene accounts for under half of the shortfall where checked; the remainder is of unknown origin. V and J calls and clone size come straight from that table; D and trimming were deduced from the DNA. This sample is represented by about 96,000 clones; 85% to 90% of them were singletons. Clones ranked in the top ten supply 2.8% of the sample.

Including cysteine and phenylalanine, the CDR3 has 15 amino acids. The DNA shown is the 45-base CDR3, in frame from base 1. Via the germline V gene, CDR1 is SGHNT and CDR2 YENEEA. Between the V and J ends, shortened by 5 bases and 3 bases respectively, the junction contains 13 bases. The sequence came from an adult in good health. The material sequenced was peripheral blood, taken on day 0 of AZD1222 vaccination. This receptor chain uses TRBV11-3 and TRBJ2-2; TRBD1 might be the D gene, on 6 matching bases. The CDR3 loop reads CASSPGTLYTGELFF. The bases read TGTGCCAGCAGCCCCGGGACACTATACACCGGGGAGCTGTTTTTT.